This TCR beta chain was recorded in a study of cytomegalovirus exposure and HLA in healthy donors. Germline V gene sequence: CDR1 PRHDT, CDR2 FYEKMQ (reference sequence). J was trimmed by 11 bases and V by 2 bases; bases with no gene match: 6. The CDR3 extends over 13 amino acids. Primers included in the PCR were 60 Vbeta and 13 Jbeta primers. The protocol was immunoSEQ multiplex PCR, while the TCRdb copy is restricted to in-frame clones and leaves out a portion. Found here are about 80,000 clones, roughly 80% of them singletons; the top ten hold about 7%. The receptor's source is a woman aged 40 to 50 in good health and CMV-seronegative. The chain carries TRBV13 and TRBJ1-1; 9 nucleotides match TRBD1. The sample was PBMCs. CDR3 loop: CASSLLQGAVAFF. CDR3 bases: TGTGCCAGCAGCTTACTACAGGGGGCGGTGGCTTTCTTT. Full variable domain (missing parts from reference TRBV13 and TRBJ1-1): AAGVIQSPRHLIKEKRETATLKCYPIPRHDTVYWYQQGPGQDPQFLISFYEKMQSDKGSIPDRFSAQQFSDYHSELNMSSLELGDSALYFCASSLLQGAVAFFGQGTRLTVV.